This T cell receptor (beta chain) stems from a study of early T cells in non-severe SARS-CoV-2 infection (dated by TCRdb to the early 2020s). At the level of the whole study: Bulk RNA from unsorted whole blood was used for TCR sequencing, so alpha and beta chains could not be paired.

The library was built by means of 5' RACE. The instrument was a NextSeq 500. Unique molecular identifiers were attached to individual cDNA molecules in the TCR library protocol so that sequencing error and PCR bias could be corrected. Sequencing covered both TCR alpha and beta chains, and within each sample the abundances of alpha and beta sequences were tightly co-correlated. Per the source publication's procedure: Decombinator V4 was used to perform V gene, J gene and CDR3 annotation of TCR sequences. TCRs were defined as expanded if a significant change between any two time points was detected under a Poisson model with p below 0.0001. Abundances of TCRs were expressed as counts per million after normalisation to the total number of TCRs sequenced in each sample. MAIT TCRs were defined by TRAV1-2 paired with TRAJ12, TRAJ20 or TRAJ33, and iNKT TCRs by TRAV10 paired with TRAJ18. VDJdb, accessed 1 November 2021, was searched for CMV, EBV and SARS-CoV-2 annotated TCRs, excluding TCRs annotated for multiple antigens. TCRdb passed the public sequencing reads through fastp at Q25 and MiXCR, retaining productive beta sequences. Each CDR3 protein appears once, grouped with its most common genes and DNA. Here the V and J calls rest on TCRdb's processing, not on the authors' analysis. This sample lists 55,000 or so distinct CDR3 sequences; 11% were detected once. The ten largest clones add up to 10% of the sample.

The study was a case-control design nested within a healthcare worker cohort in London, UK, with weekly nasopharyngeal swab PCR tests and blood sampling. Healthcare workers were recruited between 23 and 31 March 2020, during the week of the UK lockdown, and were followed weekly for up to 16 weeks. From cysteine to phenylalanine, the CDR3 is 14 amino acids long. Only the CDR3 DNA stays, 42 bases, in frame from base 1. Trimming removed 3 bases from V and 1 base from J; the gene matches leave 1 base unexplained. This clonotype was seen only a few times. Its antigen remains unidentified. There are no base qualities to consult, and no much larger clone falls within one base. The research as a whole found: VDJdb matching was skewed toward anti-spike CD8 responses and likely underestimated virus-specific expansions, missing private and CD4 specificities.

Rearrangement joined TRBV12-3 or TRBV12-4 to TRBJ2-5, and 8 bases in between align with TRBD2. What was sequenced was whole blood. This TCR derives from an adult who was a healthcare worker with PCR-confirmed SARS-CoV-2 infection or an uninfected control (not recorded which). The sequence in DNA is TGTGCCAGCAGTTTTCGGGGGGGCCAAGAGACCCAGTACTTC. The translation is CASSFRGGQETQYF.